The T cell receptor beta chain under discussion was sequenced for a study of T-cell reconstitution after alpha-beta-depleted transplantation in children. For this clonotype: Its antigen is as yet unknown.

Study results and caveats: It was surviving recipient T cells and thymic progenitors that gave some patients high TCRbeta diversity at day 60. Expanded clones from the graft, numbering several hundred, reportedly supplied alpha-beta T cells about two months after transplant. When one year had passed after transplant, most T-cell counts and diversity came from newly produced T cells.

The ends lost 2 bases at V and 1 base at J; junction bases unmatched: 5. The germline V gene has CDR1 DFQATT and CDR2 SNEGSKA (reference sequence). The CDR3 is 15 residues long. A TCRbeta library incorporating unique molecular identifiers was prepared. TCRdb re-derived calls from the PCR reads in MiXCR, one entry per CDR3 protein. Of roughly 400,000 distinct CDR3 sequences listed, roughly 43% are singletons. V gene TRBV20-1 combines with J gene TRBJ2-7; 10 bases are shared with TRBD2. The sample consisted of PBMCs, taken before TCRalphabeta/CD19-depleted stem cell transplant. The sequence derives from a girl aged 2 to 9 with aplastic anemia, due to receive a stem cell transplant. The CDR3 protein is CSARSGLAASYEQYF. The CDR3 region has the DNA TGCAGTGCTAGATCTGGACTAGCGGCGTCCTACGAGCAGTACTTC.